The present T cell receptor (beta chain) was sequenced within a study of response to subunit inactivated influenza vaccine. General study results and limits: Authors suggested few new T cells are recruited by each seasonal influenza vaccination.

The CDR3 covers 12 residues. V was clipped by 7 bases and J by 1 base, with 7 bases between them. As to this clonotype: Its target is unknown.

TCRdb independently ran MiXCR on the RT-PCR reads; one entry per CDR3 protein. In the table there are fewer than 700,000 distinct CDR3 sequences, approximately 12% of which are singletons. The clonotype was recovered from a man aged 45-65 years who received an inactivated influenza vaccine. V and J are TRBV12-3 or TRBV12-4 and TRBJ1-1; the D is unclear. Source: PBMCs from blood, taken 35 to 45 days after vaccination. CDR3 protein: CASILWNTEAFF. CDR3 nucleotide sequence: TGTGCCAGCATCCTCTGGAACACTGAAGCTTTCTTT.